The present T cell receptor beta chain was sequenced within a study of shared clonotypes between healthy human individuals. Germline CDR1 and CDR2: SGHTS and YDEGEE. CDR3 size: 15 residues. The J segment lost 3 bases and the V segment lost 4 bases, leaving 5 bases of the junction unmatched. Samples underwent the assay at deep level. Authors' methods: Without quality scores, immunoSEQ junctional reads could not be filtered like full-length reads. Clones were sequenced by immunoSEQ multiplex PCR, and TCRdb holds only the in-frame ones, with some missing. Clonal size and the V and J genes are those of that table, whereas D and trimming came from the DNA. In the table there are about 2 million clones, about 94% of which are singletons. Naive CD8 cells lacked CD45RO and underwent positive selection for CCR7, leaving out terminally differentiated effector memory CD45RA+ cells.

This sequence was found in a man aged 18-30 years in good health. J is TRBJ2-3 and V is TRBV5-8; 10 bases are a match to TRBD2. Material: naive CD8+ T cells sorted from blood. CDR3 sequence reads: CASSQGTSETDTQYF. The CDR3 DNA sequence: TGTGCCAGCAGCCAGGGGACTAGCGAAACAGATACGCAGTATTTT. The full variable domain, completed using reference TRBV5-8 and TRBJ2-3, is EAGVTQSPTHLIKTRGQQATLRCSPISGHTSVYWYQQALGLGLQFLLWYDEGEERNRGNFPPRFSGRQFPNYSSELNVNALELEDSALYLCASSQGTSETDTQYFGPGTRLTVL.